This TCR beta chain was profiled in a study of shared clonotypes between healthy human individuals. Regarding the study as a whole: Deeper or shallower sequencing was expected to change how clonotypes are shared among donors.

Cells designated naive CD8 were CD45RO-negative and were positively selected for CCR7, with terminally differentiated effector memory CD45RA+ cells excluded. With regard to this clone: Antigen specificity is unknown.

The V gene lost 3 bases and the J gene lost 5 bases, with 10 bases spanning the gap. Germline-derived CDR1 and CDR2 are SQVTM and ANQGSEA. The CDR3 contains 12 residues. Researchers ran the assay at a deep level. Original analysis: Junction-only sequences produced by ImmunoSEQ had no quality scores, so filtering differed. Generated by immunoSEQ multiplex PCR, the TCRdb table keeps only in-frame clones and is missing some. V, J and clone size are those of that table, while D and trimming were read from the DNA. The top ten clones hold less than 0.12% of a sample with hundreds of thousands of clones, roughly 95% of them seen once.

The specimen was naive CD8+ T cells sorted from blood. The source of this sequence is a woman in her twenties or thirties in good health. This sequence joins TRBV29-1 and TRBJ1-2; D gene uncertain. Here the CDR3 DNA reads TGCAGCGTTGATAGGGATTATTATGGCTACACCTTC. It yields the protein CSVDRDYYGYTF. Using reference TRBV29-1 and TRBJ1-2 for the parts outside the CDR3, the full variable domain is SAVISQKPSRDICQRGTSLTIQCQVDSQVTMMFWYRQQPGQSLTLIATANQGSEATYESGFVIDKFPISRPNLTFSTLTVSNMSPEDSSIYLCSVDRDYYGYTFGSGTRLTVV.